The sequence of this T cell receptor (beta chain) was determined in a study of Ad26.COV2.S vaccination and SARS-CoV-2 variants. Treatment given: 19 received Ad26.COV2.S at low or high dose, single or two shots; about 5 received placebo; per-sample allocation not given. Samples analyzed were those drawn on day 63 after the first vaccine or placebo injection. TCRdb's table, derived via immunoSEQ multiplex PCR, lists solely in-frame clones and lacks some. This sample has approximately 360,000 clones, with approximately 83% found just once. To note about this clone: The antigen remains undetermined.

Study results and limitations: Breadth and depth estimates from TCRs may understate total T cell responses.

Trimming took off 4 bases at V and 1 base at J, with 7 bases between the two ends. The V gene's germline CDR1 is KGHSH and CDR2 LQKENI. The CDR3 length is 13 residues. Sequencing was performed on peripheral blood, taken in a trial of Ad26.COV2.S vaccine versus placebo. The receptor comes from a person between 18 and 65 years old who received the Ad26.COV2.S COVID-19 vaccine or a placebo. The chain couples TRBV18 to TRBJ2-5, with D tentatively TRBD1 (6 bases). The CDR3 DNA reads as TGTGCCAGCTCACGGACAGTCCAAGAGACCCAGTACTTC. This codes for CASSRTVQETQYF. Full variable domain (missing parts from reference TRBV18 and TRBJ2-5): NAGVMQNPRHLVRRRGQEARLRCSPMKGHSHVYWYRQLPEEGLKFMVYLQKENIIDESGMPKERFSAEFPKEGPSILRIQQVVRGDSAAYFCASSRTVQETQYFGPGTRLLVL.